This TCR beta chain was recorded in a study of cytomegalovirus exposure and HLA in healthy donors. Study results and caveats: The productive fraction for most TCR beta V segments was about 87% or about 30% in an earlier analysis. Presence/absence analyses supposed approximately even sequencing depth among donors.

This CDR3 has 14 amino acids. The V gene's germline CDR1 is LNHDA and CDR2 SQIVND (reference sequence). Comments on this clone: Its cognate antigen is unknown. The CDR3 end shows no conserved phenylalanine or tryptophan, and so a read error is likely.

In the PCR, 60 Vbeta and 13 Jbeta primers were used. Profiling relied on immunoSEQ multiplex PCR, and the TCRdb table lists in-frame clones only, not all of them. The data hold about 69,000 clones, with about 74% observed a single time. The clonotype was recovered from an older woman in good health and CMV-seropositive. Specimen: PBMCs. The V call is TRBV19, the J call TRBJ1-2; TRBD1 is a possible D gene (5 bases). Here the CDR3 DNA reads TGTGCCACTAGTTCAAGCGGGACGGCCTATGGCTACACCGTC. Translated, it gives CATSSSGTAYGYTV.